The T cell receptor beta chain described here comes from a study of graft-versus-host responses after intestinal transplantation. A few counts support this clone. As yet, its antigen is unknown. TCRdb's copy holds only in-frame clones and misses some; the assay was immunoSEQ multiplex PCR. The profile shows 75,000 to 100,000 clones, roughly 80% of them singletons. With 3 bases clipped from V and 14 bases from J, the junction kept 8 bases outside the gene matches. Looked up from germline, CDR1 is MDHEN and CDR2 is SYDVKM. The CDR3 is 14 residues long. The source of this sequence is a human donor who received an intestinal transplant. The sample here was unstimulated CD8+ T cells sorted from spleen or lymph node cells, taken before intestinal transplant. J is TRBJ1-4 and V is TRBV28; 11 nucleotides agree with TRBD1. The CDR3 DNA reads as TGTGCCAGCAGTTTCGAGGACAGGGGGCCGGACCTGTTTTTT. Translating it yields CASSFEDRGPDLFF. The full variable domain, in which reference TRBV28 and TRBJ1-4 provide the parts outside the CDR3, is DVKVTQSSRYLVKRTGEKVFLECVQDMDHENMFWYRQDPGLGLRLIYFSYDVKMKEKGDIPEGYSVSREKKERFSLILESASTNQTSMYLCASSFEDRGPDLFFGSGTQLSVL.